This T cell receptor (beta chain) was observed in a study of graft-versus-host responses after intestinal transplantation. The germline CDR1 and CDR2 sequences are SNHLY and FYNNEI. J gave up 0 bases and V 7 bases, and 15 bases lay outside the gene matches. The CDR3 loop spans 17 amino acids. On this clone: What it binds is unknown.

Notes on the study in general: GvH clonotypes were identified within recipient marrow, with a subset emerging first in ileum or blood.

Sequenced by immunoSEQ multiplex PCR; TCRdb stores in-frame clones only, minus some. The table has tens of thousands of clones, approximately 90% seen once; the top ten hold around 1.5%. The genes are TRBV2 and TRBJ2-7; TRBD1 matches at 7 bases. This sequence originates from a human patient who received an intestinal transplant, so some T cells may come from the graft donor. Sequenced material: PBMCs, taken 26 days after transplant. CDR3 loop: CASNRALTGVGSYEQYV. The CDR3, as DNA: TGTGCCAGCAACCGGGCTCTTACAGGGGTCGGCTCCTACGAGCAGTACGTC.